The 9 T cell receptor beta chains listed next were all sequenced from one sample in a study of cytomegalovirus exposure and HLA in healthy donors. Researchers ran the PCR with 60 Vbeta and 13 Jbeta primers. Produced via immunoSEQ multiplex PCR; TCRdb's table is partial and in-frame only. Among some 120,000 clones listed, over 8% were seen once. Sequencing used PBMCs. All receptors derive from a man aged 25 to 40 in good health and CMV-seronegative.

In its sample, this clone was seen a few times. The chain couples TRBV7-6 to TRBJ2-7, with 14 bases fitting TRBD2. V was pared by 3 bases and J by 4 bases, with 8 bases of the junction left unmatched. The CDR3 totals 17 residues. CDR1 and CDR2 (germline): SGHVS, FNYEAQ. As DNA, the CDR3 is TGTGCCAGCAGCTTGGCGGGGACTAGCGGGAGACCGTACGAGCAGTACTTC. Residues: CASSLAGTSGRPYEQYF.

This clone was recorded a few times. The CDR3 spells CASSVAGQNNEQFF. The CDR3, as DNA: TGTGCCAGCAGCGTAGCGGGACAAAACAATGAGCAGTTCTTC. V gene TRBV9 combines with J gene TRBJ2-1; D might be TRBD1 (6 bases). CDR1 and CDR2 from the germline V gene are SGDLS and YYNGEE. CDR3 length: 14 amino acids. V was cut by 0 bases and J by 5 bases, with 9 bases left in between.

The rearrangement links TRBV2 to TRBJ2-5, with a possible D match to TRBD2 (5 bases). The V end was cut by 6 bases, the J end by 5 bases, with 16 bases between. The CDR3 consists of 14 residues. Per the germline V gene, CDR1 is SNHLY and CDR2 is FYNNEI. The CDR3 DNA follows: TGTGCCAGCAGCAAGACTACCGTCAGGGAGACCCAGTACTTC. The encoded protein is CASSKTTVRETQYF.

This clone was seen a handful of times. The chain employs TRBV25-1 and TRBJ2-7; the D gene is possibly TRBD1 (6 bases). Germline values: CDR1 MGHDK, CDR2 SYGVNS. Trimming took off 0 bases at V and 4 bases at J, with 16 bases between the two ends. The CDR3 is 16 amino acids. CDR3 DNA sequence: TGTGCCAGCAGTGAATATTTTGGGGGCGCAGGTTACGAGCAGTACTTC. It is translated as CASSEYFGGAGYEQYF.

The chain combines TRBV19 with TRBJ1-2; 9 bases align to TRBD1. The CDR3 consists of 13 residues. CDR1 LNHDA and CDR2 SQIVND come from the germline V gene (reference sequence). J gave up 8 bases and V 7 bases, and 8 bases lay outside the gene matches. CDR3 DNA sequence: TGTGCCAGTACTAGGGACAGGGATAGGGGCTACACCTTC. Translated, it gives CASTRDRDRGYTF.

The CDR3 loop reads CASSLTGDQPQHF. CDR3 coding DNA: TGCGCCAGCAGCTTGACAGGCGATCAGCCCCAGCATTTT. The genes are TRBV5-1 and TRBJ1-5; a possible D gene is TRBD1 (5 bases). Germline V lookup: CDR1 SGHRS, CDR2 YFSETQ. Trimming took off 1 base at V and 5 bases at J, with 7 bases between the two ends. CDR3 length equals 13 residues.

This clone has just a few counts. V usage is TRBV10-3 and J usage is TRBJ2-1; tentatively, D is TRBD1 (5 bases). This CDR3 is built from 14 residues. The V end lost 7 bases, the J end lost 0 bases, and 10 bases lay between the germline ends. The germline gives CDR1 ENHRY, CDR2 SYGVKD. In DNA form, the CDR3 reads TGTGCCATCAATCGACAGAGCTCCTACAATGAGCAGTTCTTC. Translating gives CAINRQSSYNEQFF.

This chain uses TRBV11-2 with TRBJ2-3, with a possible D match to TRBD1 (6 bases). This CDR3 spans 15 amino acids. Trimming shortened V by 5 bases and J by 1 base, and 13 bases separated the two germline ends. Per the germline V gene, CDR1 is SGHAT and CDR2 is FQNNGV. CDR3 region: CASSRTGSGTDTQYF. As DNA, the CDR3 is TGTGCCAGCAGCCGTACAGGGAGCGGCACAGATACGCAGTATTTT.

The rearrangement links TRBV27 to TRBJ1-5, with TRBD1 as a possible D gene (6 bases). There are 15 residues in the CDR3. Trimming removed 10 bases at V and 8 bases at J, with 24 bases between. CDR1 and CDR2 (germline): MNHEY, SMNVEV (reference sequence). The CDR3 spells CATNIQDRGREPQHF. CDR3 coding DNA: TGTGCCACCAACATTCAGGACAGAGGGAGGGAGCCCCAGCATTTT.